The 21 T cell receptor beta chains presented below share a single source sample, sequenced in a study of cytomegalovirus exposure and HLA in healthy donors. 60 Vbeta and 13 Jbeta primers were used in PCR. Using immunoSEQ multiplex PCR, the repertoire was profiled, and TCRdb retains in-frame clones only, with some absent. This table has under 150,000 clones, roughly four fifths appearing once. Sequenced: PBMCs. The receptors come from a woman between 55 and 75 years old in good health and CMV-seronegative.

This chain links TRBV28 with TRBJ1-5; no definite D call. Germline V gene data show CDR1 as MDHEN and CDR2 as SYDVKM. The CDR3 is 11 amino acids. V lost 6 bases to trimming and J lost 11 bases, with 11 bases between them. CDR3 in DNA: TGTGCCAGCAGCCGACCGCGGTCCCAGCATTTT. It yields the protein CASSRPRSQHF.

This clone was found a few times. The V gene is TRBV7-9, the J gene TRBJ1-1; possible D gene TRBD1, 6 bases. From germline, CDR1 is SEHNR and CDR2 FQNEAQ (reference sequence). The CDR3 totals 14 residues. Trimming took off 1 base at V and 2 bases at J, with 8 bases between the two ends. The CDR3 spells CASSLVQGNTEAFF. The CDR3 DNA reads as TGTGCCAGCAGCTTAGTACAGGGTAACACTGAAGCTTTCTTT.

V gene TRBV10-3 combines with J gene TRBJ2-1; TRBD2 aligns across 10 bases. The germline gives CDR1 ENHRY, CDR2 SYGVKD. This CDR3 contains 15 residues. Losses at the gene ends were 9 bases for V and 7 bases for J; bases not matched to a gene: 12. This CDR3 reads CAIMSGRAGVNEQFF. In DNA form, the CDR3 reads TGTGCCATTATGAGCGGGAGGGCCGGTGTAAATGAGCAGTTCTTC.

The chain couples TRBV7-2 to TRBJ2-7; the match to TRBD2 covers 11 bases. This CDR3 is built from 15 residues. The V segment lost 5 bases and the J segment 4 bases; nucleotides outside the gene matches: 7. Germline CDR1 and CDR2: SGHTA and FQGNSA. The CDR3 region is CASSPTSGTQYEQYF. The CDR3 bases are TGTGCCAGCAGCCCGACTAGCGGGACCCAGTACGAGCAGTACTTC. Complete variable domain (other parts from reference TRBV7-2 and TRBJ2-7): GAGVSQSPSNKVTEKGKDVELRCDPISGHTALYWYRQSLGQGLEFLIYFQGNSAPDKSGLPSDRFSAERTGGSVSTLTIQRTQQEDSAVYLCASSPTSGTQYEQYFGPGTRLTVT.

This clone occurred a few times. The chain employs TRBV13 and TRBJ1-1, with TRBD1 matching 9 bases. Trimming at V came to 5 bases and at J to 3 bases, leaving 7 bases not matched to a gene. CDR1 and CDR2 (germline): PRHDT, FYEKMQ (reference sequence). The CDR3 contains 15 residues. Here the CDR3 reads CASSADRGMDTEAFF. The CDR3 DNA sequence: TGTGCCAGCAGCGCAGACAGGGGGATGGACACTGAAGCTTTCTTT.

The chain has TRBV5-6 and TRBJ2-7; possible D gene TRBD2, 6 bases. The germline CDR1 and CDR2 sequences are SGHDT and YYEEEE. CDR3 length: 12 amino acids. V was pared by 1 base and J by 6 bases, with 8 bases between. DNA of the CDR3: TGTGCCAGCAGCTTGCGGGGAGGCGAGCAGTACTTC. This sequence encodes CASSLRGGEQYF.

The rearrangement links TRBV7-2 to TRBJ1-5; D perhaps matches TRBD1 (6 bases). Germline V lookup: CDR1 SGHTA, CDR2 FQGNSA. V gave up 1 base and J gave up 2 bases, with 6 bases separating them. This CDR3 spans 14 amino acids. CDR3 sequence: CASSLDRGNQPQHF. Here the CDR3 DNA reads TGTGCCAGCAGCTTAGACAGGGGCAATCAGCCCCAGCATTTT.

This clone was detected once. The chain carries TRBV5-3 and TRBJ2-5, with D maybe TRBD2 (5 bases). TRBV5-3 is filed as an ORF, its function uncertain. Trimming removed 2 bases from V and 3 bases from J, with 14 bases in between. The CDR3 sequence is 15 residues long. In nucleotides, the CDR3 is TGTGCCAGAAGCTTAGAAGGAACACTAGAAGAGACCCAGTACTTC. Residues: CARSLEGTLEETQYF.

V gene TRBV14 combines with J gene TRBJ2-5; 7 positions match TRBD1. V shed 1 base and J 2 bases; nucleotides not matched to a gene: 10. Germline assignment: CDR1 SGHDN and CDR2 FVKESK. This CDR3 contains 17 residues. CDR3 sequence reads: CASSQAPLTGRQETQYF. CDR3 DNA sequence: TGTGCCAGCAGCCAAGCCCCCTTGACAGGGAGACAAGAGACCCAGTACTTC.

The chain carries TRBV5-1 and TRBJ2-5; possible D gene TRBD1, 5 bases. The last part of the DNA fits TRBJ2-7 better; the J call may be wrong. The CDR3 totals 17 residues. CDR1 and CDR2 from the germline V gene are SGHRS and YFSETQ. Here the CDR3 reads CASSLRNRGESLYEQYF. CDR3 nucleotides: TGCGCCAGCAGCTTGAGAAATAGGGGTGAATCCTTATACGAGCAGTACTTC.

This sequence joins TRBV4-2 and TRBJ1-4; D call uncertain. Deletions cut 0 bases from V and 8 bases from J, with 13 bases between. The germline V gene has CDR1 LGHNA and CDR2 YNFKEQ. This CDR3 has 15 residues. CDR3 DNA sequence: TGTGCCAGCAGCCAAGATAGGAGATTTGGGGAAAAACTGTTTTTT. Protein product: CASSQDRRFGEKLFF.

This clone was detected only once. The rearrangement links TRBV5-6 to TRBJ2-2, with 8 nucleotides matching TRBD1. Trimming cost V 2 bases and J 3 bases; bases outside gene matches: 12. CDR1 SGHDT and CDR2 YYEEEE come from the germline V gene. This CDR3 region has 18 residues. The CDR3 is CASSFFGKDRGYTGELFF. The CDR3 nucleotides are TGTGCCAGCAGCTTTTTTGGGAAAGACAGGGGTTACACCGGGGAGCTGTTTTTT. Full variable domain (rest looked up from reference TRBV5-6 and TRBJ2-2): DAGVTQSPTHLIKTRGQQVTLRCSPKSGHDTVSWYQQALGQGPQFIFQYYEEEERQRGNFPDRFSGHQFPNYSSELNVNALLLGDSALYLCASSFFGKDRGYTGELFFGEGSRLTVL.

The gene calls are TRBV2 and TRBJ1-5; D is possibly TRBD1 (5 bases). V lost 8 bases, J lost 4 bases, and 18 bases lay in between. The CDR3 consists of 15 residues. Germline assignment: CDR1 SNHLY and CDR2 FYNNEI. The CDR3, as DNA: TGTGCCAGCCGCCCTCCCCGGGACTATAATCAGCCCCAGCATTTT. It encodes CASRPPRDYNQPQHF.

The chain joins TRBV28 to TRBJ1-2; D remains ambiguous. The V gene's germline CDR1 is MDHEN and CDR2 SYDVKM. The CDR3 sequence is 14 residues long. V was trimmed by 5 bases and J by 0 bases, leaving 10 bases between them. The CDR3 sequence is CASSPAGANYGYTF. CDR3 nucleotides: TGTGCCAGCAGTCCGGCCGGGGCTAACTATGGCTACACCTTC.

The V call is TRBV5-1, the J call TRBJ1-2; 7 bases line up with TRBD1. V shed 3 bases, J shed 4 bases, and the junction held 3 bases outside the gene matches. The CDR3 length is 13 residues. CDR1 is SGHRS and CDR2 is YFSETQ in the germline V gene. The DNA of the CDR3 is TGCGCCAGCAGCTCGGGACAGACCTATGGCTACACCTTC. Its protein product is CASSSGQTYGYTF.

The chain couples TRBV5-6 to TRBJ1-4, with D tentatively TRBD1 (5 bases). CDR1 and CDR2 from the germline V gene are SGHDT and YYEEEE. The V gene lost 3 bases and the J gene lost 6 bases, with 12 bases spanning the gap. CDR3 size: 14 residues. The CDR3 reads CASSWGKADEKLFF. The CDR3 DNA is TGTGCCAGCAGCTGGGGCAAGGCGGATGAAAAACTGTTTTTT.

The rearrangement joins TRBV7-8 to TRBJ1-5, with unresolved D. This CDR3 contains 15 residues. V dropped 2 bases and J dropped 3 bases, with 11 bases sitting between them. The germline V gene encodes CDR1 SGHVS and CDR2 FQNEAQ. DNA for the CDR3: TGTGCCAGCAGCTTAATCGCTACAGCCAATCAGCCCCAGCATTTT. The encoded protein is CASSLIATANQPQHF.

The J gene is TRBJ1-1, the V gene TRBV30; 9 bases align to TRBD1. This CDR3 has 13 amino acids. Germline V gives CDR1 GTSNPN, CDR2 SVGIG (reference sequence). With 3 bases clipped from V and 7 bases from J, the junction kept 6 bases outside the gene matches. CDR3 sequence (DNA): TGTGCCTGGAGCACCGGGACAGGGTTTGAAGCTTTCTTT. Residues: CAWSTGTGFEAFF.

The genes are TRBV5-4 and TRBJ2-3; D gene ambiguous. Trimming removed 0 bases from V and 1 base from J, with 6 bases in between. Germline V gene data show CDR1 as SGHNT and CDR2 as YYREEE (reference sequence). The CDR3 has 14 amino acids. CDR3 residues: CASSLAVGTDTQYF. The CDR3 nucleotides are TGTGCCAGCAGCTTGGCTGTCGGCACAGATACGCAGTATTTT.

J is TRBJ2-1 and V is TRBV27; 7 bases line up with TRBD2. The CDR3 covers 17 residues. V shed 6 bases and J 6 bases; nucleotides not matched to a gene: 17. Germline lookup yields CDR1 MNHEY and CDR2 SMNVEV (reference sequence). The CDR3 DNA is TGTGCCAGCAGCGGAACACTAGCGTTTGATGGGGGCAATGAGCAGTTCTTC. Residues: CASSGTLAFDGGNEQFF.

This clone has just a few counts. The chain joins TRBV5-6 to TRBJ1-1, with unresolved D. CDR3 length: 15 amino acids. Germline V CDR1 and CDR2: SGHDT, YYEEEE. The germline V and J ends were trimmed by 2 bases and 3 bases, with 14 bases remaining between them. The CDR3 nucleotides are TGTGCCAGCAGCTTACACCCGTTGAAACACACTGAAGCTTTCTTT. Translating gives CASSLHPLKHTEAFF.